Included here is one T cell receptor (beta chain) sequence, with context. No antigen is known for it. This specimen belongs to a study of CXCR3-negative and CXCR3-positive naive CD8 T cells. Study outcomes and limitations: CD5 surface expression was similar among naive subsets, and TCR strength was estimated by inference from TRB CDR3 properties.

The study made its TRB cDNA libraries by 5' RACE, adding UMI labels. Using the 5' RACE reads, TCRdb records one entry per CDR3 protein without DNA. The sample holds 150,000 or so distinct CDR3 sequences. Germline CDR1 is MDHEN and CDR2 is SYDVKM. The CDR3 totals 15 residues. What was sequenced was naive CXCR3- CD8+ T cells from blood. Subset of the sample: CD45RO-CCR7+CD27+CD95- naive CD8+ T cells lacking CXCR3 (TNR3-). This sequence joins TRBV28 and TRBJ1-5. The source of this sequence is a human donor in good health. Some clones in this sample may be carry-over from other donors' samples. CDR3 loop: CASSSDTNSNQPQHF.